This T cell receptor beta chain was profiled in a study of blood T cell repertoires in COVID-19. The overall study: COVID-19 samples collected from the United States, Italy and Spain covered acute and convalescent phases. Sample material is recorded as cDNA or gDNA derived from T cells, B-cell-depleted T cells, or PBMCs.

The germline V gene has CDR1 SGHNT and CDR2 YYREEE (reference sequence). The CDR3 is 15 amino acids. With 4 bases clipped from V and 5 bases from J, the junction kept 9 bases outside the gene matches. Participants were aged about 18 to 100 years from around 25 US areas. Cohorts were assigned according to the clinical history that participants reported. TCRdb keeps only in-frame clones here, not all; method: immunoSEQ multiplex PCR. The sample consists of some 320,000 clones, under 95% of them appearing once. The origin of this receptor is a man between 60 and 75 years old who had recovered from COVID-19. The rearrangement joins TRBV5-4 to TRBJ2-4, with 7 positions matching TRBD2. The specimen was PBMCs or T cells enriched from blood (not recorded which). CDR3 DNA: TGTGCCAGCAGCCCGGCGGGAGTTCTAGAAAACATTCAGTACTTC. Translating it yields CASSPAGVLENIQYF. Drawing the rest from reference TRBV5-4 and TRBJ2-4, the complete variable domain is ETGVTQSPTHLIKTRGQQVTLRCSSQSGHNTVSWYQQALGQGPQFIFQYYREEENGRGNFPPRFSGLQFPNYSSELNVNALELDDSALYLCASSPAGVLENIQYFGAGTRLSVL.